This T cell receptor beta chain was sequenced in a study of T cells after posttransplantation cyclophosphamide. Treatment was busulfan-fludarabine conditioning, a marrow graft, and cyclophosphamide on days +3 and +4. Notes on this clone: Its antigen is as yet unknown.

The CDR3 is 15 amino acids. Trimming took 3 bases from V and 6 from J; bases not matched to a gene: 7. The germline V gene encodes CDR1 MNHEY and CDR2 SMNVEV (reference sequence). Here immunoSEQ multiplex PCR was the method, and the copy in TCRdb shows in-frame clones only, minus some. The profile shows 5,000 to 6,000 clones, 75% of them singletons. Study-wide points: Donor-recipient repertoire similarity was low at 1-2 months, rising over year one. Recipient CMV seropositivity and CMV reactivation strongly tracked TRB clonality. Skin or GI-infiltrating T cells shared few TRB sequences with blood.

Source: PBMCs, taken after allogeneic stem cell transplant with posttransplant cyclophosphamide. The chain has TRBV27 and TRBJ2-2; TRBD2 matches 7 bases. The TCR was taken from a male patient aged 60 to 75 who received an allogeneic stem cell transplant from an unrelated donor, was CMV-positive, and had no GVHD. Some T cells may be supplied by the graft donor. The CDR3 is CASSLMGGPAGELFF. For the CDR3, the DNA is TGTGCCAGCAGTTTGATGGGAGGGCCGGCCGGGGAGCTGTTTTTT.